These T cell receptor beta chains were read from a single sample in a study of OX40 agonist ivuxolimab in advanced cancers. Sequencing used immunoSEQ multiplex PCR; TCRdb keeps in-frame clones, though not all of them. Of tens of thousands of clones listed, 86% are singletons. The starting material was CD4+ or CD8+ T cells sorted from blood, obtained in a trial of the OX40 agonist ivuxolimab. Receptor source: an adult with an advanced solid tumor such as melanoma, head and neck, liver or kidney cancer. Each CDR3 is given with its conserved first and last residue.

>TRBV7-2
CASSFTGTGVRNTIYF
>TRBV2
CASSVVDTQYF
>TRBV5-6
CASSLGFGQGGGYTF
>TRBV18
CASSPRLPGVSGNTIYF
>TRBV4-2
CASSIGTRGYEQYF
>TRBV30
CAWIRWGEAFF
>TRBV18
CASSGSVGTSSSYEQYF
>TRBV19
CASSPGINQPQHF
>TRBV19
CASSTILDRFGYTF
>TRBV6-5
CASREAGYGYTF
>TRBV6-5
CASSPNHGGGYTF
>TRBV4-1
CASSQEGHYNSPLHF
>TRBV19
CASSGYGPGELFF
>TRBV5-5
CASRLAPGDTYEQYF
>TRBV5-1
CASSLAAGNSETQYF
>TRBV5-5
CASSLTGDLYSGNTIYF
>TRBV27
CASGPDRGHEKLFF
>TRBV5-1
CASSLVPTVSTDTQYF
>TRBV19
CASSLDTGHTEAFF
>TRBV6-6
CASSSTQNTNEKLFF
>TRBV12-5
CASGLGQGAQNQPQHF
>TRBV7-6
CASSPEGVSQPQHF
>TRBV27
CASSLAGGPQETQYF
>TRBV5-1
CASSLGQGRENTIYF
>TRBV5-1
CASSLAQGAVGYTF
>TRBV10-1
CATQGNTGGYTF
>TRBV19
CASNTQGQGTQPQHF
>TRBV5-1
CASSAGQGAPYGYTF
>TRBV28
CASSLVGFYGYTF
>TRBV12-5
CASGAGGTYTGELFF
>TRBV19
CASSANMLTSPKNEQFF